This TCR beta chain was captured in a study of control samples from healthy donors and cancer patients. Clones were sequenced by immunoSEQ multiplex PCR, and TCRdb holds only the in-frame ones, with some missing. The sample contains 150,000 to 200,000 clones, roughly 92% of which appear only once. This clonotype originated in a woman aged 18-29 years in good health. Specimen: blood.

In DNA form, the CDR3 reads TGTGCCAGCAACAAACAGGGGGTAGAGGGAAAACTGTTTTTT. It is translated as CASNKQGVEGKLFF. The V gene is TRBV25-1, the J gene TRBJ1-4; TRBD1 matches at 8 bases. The CDR3 covers 14 residues. From germline, CDR1 is MGHDK and CDR2 SYGVNS. J was trimmed by 10 bases and V by 7 bases; bases with no gene match: 11.